This entry is about one T cell receptor beta chain. Its antigen is currently unknown. Clones were read by immunoSEQ multiplex PCR, and TCRdb kept only the in-frame ones, dropping some. The sample has more than 60,000 clones; around four fifths are singletons. This record comes from a study of cytotoxic CD8 clonotypes in ibrutinib-treated CLL. Whole-study results and caveats: The study found clonality rose at ibrutinib response, then fell toward baseline at progression. Public clonotypes were rare and shrank or held steady on treatment. At baseline, clonality was higher than in age-matched healthy donors and correlated with CD8+ counts.

Losses at the gene ends were 6 bases for V and 5 bases for J; bases not matched to a gene: 9. Germline loops: CDR1 MDHEN, CDR2 SYDVKM. This CDR3 is 15 amino acids long. The genes are TRBV28 and TRBJ2-1, with 8 bases identical to TRBD2. The sample consisted of PBMCs, taken after 24 months of ibrutinib treatment. The TCR originated in a human donor with chronic lymphocytic leukemia. The chain's CDR3 is CASSYKLAVHNEQFF. The CDR3 DNA reads TGTGCCAGCAGCTATAAACTAGCGGTCCACAATGAGCAGTTCTTC.